The T cell receptor (beta chain) described here comes from a study of cytomegalovirus exposure and HLA in healthy donors. Trimming stripped 6 bases from V and 2 bases from J, with 7 bases between. The length of the CDR3 is 12 residues. Germline lookup yields CDR1 MGHDK and CDR2 SYGVNS. Primers: 60 Vbeta forward and 13 Jbeta reverse. Profiled with immunoSEQ multiplex PCR; TCRdb holds only in-frame clones, not every one. This sample has under 90,000 clones, with about 90% found just once. The genes are TRBV25-1 and TRBJ1-2; D is uncertain. This receptor was identified in a man aged 18-30 years in good health and CMV-seronegative. The sequenced material came from PBMCs. The DNA of the CDR3 is TGTGCCAGCAGAGGAGGGAACTATGGCTACACCTTC. Amino acids: CASRGGNYGYTF.